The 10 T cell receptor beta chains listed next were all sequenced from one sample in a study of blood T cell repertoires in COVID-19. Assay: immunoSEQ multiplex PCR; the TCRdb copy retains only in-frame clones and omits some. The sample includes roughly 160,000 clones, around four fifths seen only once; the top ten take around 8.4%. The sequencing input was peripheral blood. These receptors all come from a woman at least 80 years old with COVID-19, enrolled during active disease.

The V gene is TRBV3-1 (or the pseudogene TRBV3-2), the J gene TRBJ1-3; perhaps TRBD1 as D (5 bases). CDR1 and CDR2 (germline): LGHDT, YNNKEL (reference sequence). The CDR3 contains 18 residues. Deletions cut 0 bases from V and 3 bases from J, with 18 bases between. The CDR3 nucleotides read TGTGCCAGCAGCCAAGATAGGCTATTTCAGGGCCTTGGAAACACCATATATTTT. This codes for CASSQDRLFQGLGNTIYF.

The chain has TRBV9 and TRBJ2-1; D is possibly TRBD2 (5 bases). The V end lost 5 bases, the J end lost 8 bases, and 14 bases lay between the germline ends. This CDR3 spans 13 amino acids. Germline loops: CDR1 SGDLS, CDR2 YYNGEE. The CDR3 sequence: CASSRQFSDEQFF. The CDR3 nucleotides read TGTGCCAGCAGTCGTCAGTTTAGCGATGAGCAGTTCTTC. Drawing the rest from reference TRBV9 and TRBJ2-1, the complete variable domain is DSGVTQTPKHLITATGQRVTLRCSPRSGDLSVYWYQQSLDQGLQFLIQYYNGEERAKGNILERFSAQQFPDLHSELNLSSLELGDSALYFCASSRQFSDEQFFGPGTRLTVL.

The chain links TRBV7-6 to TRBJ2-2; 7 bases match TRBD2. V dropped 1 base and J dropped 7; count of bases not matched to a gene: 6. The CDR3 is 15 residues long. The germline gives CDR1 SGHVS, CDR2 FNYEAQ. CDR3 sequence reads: CASSLVELAIGELFF. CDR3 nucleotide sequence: TGTGCCAGCAGCTTAGTGGAACTAGCGATCGGGGAGCTGTTTTTT.

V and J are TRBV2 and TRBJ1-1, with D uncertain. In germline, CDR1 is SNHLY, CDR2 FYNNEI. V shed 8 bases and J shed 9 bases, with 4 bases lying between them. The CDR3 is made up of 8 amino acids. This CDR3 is CASEKAFF. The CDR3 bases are TGTGCCAGCGAGAAAGCTTTCTTT.

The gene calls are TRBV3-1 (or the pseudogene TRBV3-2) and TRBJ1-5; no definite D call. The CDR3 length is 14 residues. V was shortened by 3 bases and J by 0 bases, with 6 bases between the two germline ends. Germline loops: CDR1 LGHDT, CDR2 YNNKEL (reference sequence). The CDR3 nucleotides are TGTGCCAGCAGCCAGAGGGCTAGCAATCAGCCCCAGCATTTT. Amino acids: CASSQRASNQPQHF.

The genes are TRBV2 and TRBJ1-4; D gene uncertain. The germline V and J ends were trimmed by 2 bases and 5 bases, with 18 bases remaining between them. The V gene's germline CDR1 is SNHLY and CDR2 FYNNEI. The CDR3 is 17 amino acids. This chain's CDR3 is CASSESIGRPINEKLFF. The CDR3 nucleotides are TGTGCCAGCAGTGAATCTATTGGTCGCCCAATCAATGAAAAACTGTTTTTT.

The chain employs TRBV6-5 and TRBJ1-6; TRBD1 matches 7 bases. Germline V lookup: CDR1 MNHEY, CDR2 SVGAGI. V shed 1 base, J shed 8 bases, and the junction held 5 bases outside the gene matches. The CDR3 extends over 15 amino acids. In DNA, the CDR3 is TGTGCCAGCAGTTACTGGACAGGACGGGATTCACCCCTCCACTTT. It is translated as CASSYWTGRDSPLHF.

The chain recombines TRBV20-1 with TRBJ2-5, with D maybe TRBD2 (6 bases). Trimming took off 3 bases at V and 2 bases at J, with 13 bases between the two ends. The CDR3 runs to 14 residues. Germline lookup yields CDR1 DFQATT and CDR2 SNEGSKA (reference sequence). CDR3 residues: CSASRGTPQETQYF. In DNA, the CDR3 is TGCAGTGCTAGTCGGGGGACTCCGCAAGAGACCCAGTACTTC.

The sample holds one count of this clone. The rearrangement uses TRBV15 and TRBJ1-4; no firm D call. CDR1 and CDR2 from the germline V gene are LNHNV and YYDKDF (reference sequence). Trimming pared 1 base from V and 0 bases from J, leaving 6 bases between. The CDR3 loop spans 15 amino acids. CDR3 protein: CATSRAGATNEKLFF. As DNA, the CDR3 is TGTGCCACCAGCAGAGCGGGAGCAACTAATGAAAAACTGTTTTTT.

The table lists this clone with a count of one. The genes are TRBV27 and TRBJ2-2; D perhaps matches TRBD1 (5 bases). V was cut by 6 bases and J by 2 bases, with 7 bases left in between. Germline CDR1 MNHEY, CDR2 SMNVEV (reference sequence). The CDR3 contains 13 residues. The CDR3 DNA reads TGTGCCAGCAGACAGGAAAACACCGGGGAGCTGTTTTTT. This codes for CASRQENTGELFF.